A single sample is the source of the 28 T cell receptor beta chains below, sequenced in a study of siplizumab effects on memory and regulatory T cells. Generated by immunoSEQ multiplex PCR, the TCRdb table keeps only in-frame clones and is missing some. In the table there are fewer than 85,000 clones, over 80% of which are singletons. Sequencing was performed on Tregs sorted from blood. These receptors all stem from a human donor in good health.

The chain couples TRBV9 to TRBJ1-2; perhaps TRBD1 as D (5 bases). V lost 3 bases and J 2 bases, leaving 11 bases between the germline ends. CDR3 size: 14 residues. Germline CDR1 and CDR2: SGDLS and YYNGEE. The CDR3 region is CASSARTGNYGYTF. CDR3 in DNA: TGTGCCAGCAGCGCCCGTACAGGAAACTATGGCTACACCTTC.

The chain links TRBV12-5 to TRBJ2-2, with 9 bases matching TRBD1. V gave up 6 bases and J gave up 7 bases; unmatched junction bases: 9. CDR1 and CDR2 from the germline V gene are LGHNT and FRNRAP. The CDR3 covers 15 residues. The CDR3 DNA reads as TGTGCTAGTGGGTCGGGACAGGGATTTGACGGGGAGCTGTTTTTT. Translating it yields CASGSGQGFDGELFF.

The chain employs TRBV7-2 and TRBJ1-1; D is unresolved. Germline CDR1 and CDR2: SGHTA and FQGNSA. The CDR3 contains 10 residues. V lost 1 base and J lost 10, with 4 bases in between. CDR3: CASSLVGAFF. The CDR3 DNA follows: TGTGCCAGCAGCTTAGTAGGAGCTTTCTTT.

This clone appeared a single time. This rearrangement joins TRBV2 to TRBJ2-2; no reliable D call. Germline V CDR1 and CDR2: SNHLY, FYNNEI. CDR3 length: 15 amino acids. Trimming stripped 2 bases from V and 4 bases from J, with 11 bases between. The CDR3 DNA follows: TGTGCCAGCAGTGAATGGGTCTTGACCACCGGGGAGCTGTTTTTT. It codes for CASSEWVLTTGELFF. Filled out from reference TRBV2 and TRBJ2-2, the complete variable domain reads EPEVTQTPSHQVTQMGQEVILRCVPISNHLYFYWYRQILGQKVEFLVSFYNNEISEKSEIFDDQFSVERPDGSNFTLKIRSTKLEDSAMYFCASSEWVLTTGELFFGEGSRLTVL.

The CDR3 DNA reads as TGCAGTGCCCGGGGTCCCTACGAGCAGTACTTC. Its protein is CSARGPYEQYF. The chain employs TRBV20-1 and TRBJ2-7, with D possibly matching TRBD2 (5 bases). This CDR3 is built from 11 residues. Germline lookup yields CDR1 DFQATT and CDR2 SNEGSKA (reference sequence). Trimming removed 6 bases from V and 2 bases from J, with 8 bases in between.

The CDR3 loop is CASSTGTDTQYF. The CDR3 region has the DNA TGTGCCAGCAGTACAGGCACAGATACGCAGTATTTT. The chain combines TRBV28 with TRBJ2-3; D is unclear. The V end lost 5 bases, the J end lost 1 base, and 4 bases lay between the germline ends. CDR1 and CDR2 (germline): MDHEN, SYDVKM. The CDR3 extends over 12 amino acids. Complete variable domain (other parts from reference TRBV28 and TRBJ2-3): DVKVTQSSRYLVKRTGEKVFLECVQDMDHENMFWYRQDPGLGLRLIYFSYDVKMKEKGDIPEGYSVSREKKERFSLILESASTNQTSMYLCASSTGTDTQYFGPGTRLTVL.

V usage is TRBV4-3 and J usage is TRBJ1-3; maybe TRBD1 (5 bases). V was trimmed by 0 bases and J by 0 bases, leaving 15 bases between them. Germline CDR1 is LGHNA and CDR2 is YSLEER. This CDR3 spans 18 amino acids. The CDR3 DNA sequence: TGCGCCAGCAGCCAAGACCCGCAGGGACCTACCTCTGGAAACACCATATATTTT. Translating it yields CASSQDPQGPTSGNTIYF.

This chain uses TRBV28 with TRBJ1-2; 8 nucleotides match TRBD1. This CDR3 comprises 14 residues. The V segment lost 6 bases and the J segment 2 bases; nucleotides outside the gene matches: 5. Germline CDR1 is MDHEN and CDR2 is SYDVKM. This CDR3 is CASRITGGNYGYTF. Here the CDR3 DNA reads TGTGCCAGCAGGATTACAGGGGGGAACTATGGCTACACCTTC.

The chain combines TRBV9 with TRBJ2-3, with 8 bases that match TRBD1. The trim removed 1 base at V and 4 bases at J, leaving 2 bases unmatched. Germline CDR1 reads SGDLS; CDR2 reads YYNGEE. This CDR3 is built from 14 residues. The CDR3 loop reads CASSVQGASDTQYF. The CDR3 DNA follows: TGTGCCAGCAGCGTACAGGGGGCATCAGATACGCAGTATTTT.

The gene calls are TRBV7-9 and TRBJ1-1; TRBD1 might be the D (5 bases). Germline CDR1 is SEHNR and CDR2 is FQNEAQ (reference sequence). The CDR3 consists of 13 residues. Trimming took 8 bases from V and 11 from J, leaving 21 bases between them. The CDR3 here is CASSPLGRDQAFF. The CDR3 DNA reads TGTGCCAGCTCCCCTTTGGGCAGGGATCAGGCTTTCTTT.

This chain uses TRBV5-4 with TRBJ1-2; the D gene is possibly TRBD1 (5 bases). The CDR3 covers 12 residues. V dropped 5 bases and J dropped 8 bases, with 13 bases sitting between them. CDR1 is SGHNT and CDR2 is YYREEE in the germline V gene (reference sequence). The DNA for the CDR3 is TGTGCCAGCAGATTTGAAGGGGCAGGCTACACCTTC. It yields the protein CASRFEGAGYTF.

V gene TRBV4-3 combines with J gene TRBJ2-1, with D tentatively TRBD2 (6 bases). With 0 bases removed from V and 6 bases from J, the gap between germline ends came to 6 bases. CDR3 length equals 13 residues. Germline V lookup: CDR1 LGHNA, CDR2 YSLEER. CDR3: CASSQEGGNEQFF. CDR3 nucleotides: TGCGCCAGCAGCCAAGAGGGGGGCAATGAGCAGTTCTTC.

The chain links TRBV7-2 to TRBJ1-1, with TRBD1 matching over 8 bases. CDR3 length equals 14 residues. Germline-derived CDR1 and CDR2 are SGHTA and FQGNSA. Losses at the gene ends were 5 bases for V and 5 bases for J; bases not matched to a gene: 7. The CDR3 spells CASSLRQGRTEAFF. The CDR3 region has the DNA TGTGCCAGCAGCCTCCGACAGGGGAGAACTGAAGCTTTCTTT.

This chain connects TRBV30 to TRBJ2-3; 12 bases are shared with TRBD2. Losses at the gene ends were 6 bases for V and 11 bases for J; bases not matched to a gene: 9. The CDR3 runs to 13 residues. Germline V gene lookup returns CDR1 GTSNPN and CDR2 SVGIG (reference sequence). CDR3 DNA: TGTGCCTGTGTTTTACTAGCGGGGGGCCTGCAGTATTTT. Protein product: CACVLLAGGLQYF. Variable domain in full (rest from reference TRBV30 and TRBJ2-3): SQTIHQWPATLVQPVGSPLSLECTVEGTSNPNLYWYRQAAGRGLQLLFYSVGIGQISSEVPQNLSASRPQDRQFILSSKKLLLSDSGFYLCACVLLAGGLQYFGPGTRLTVL.

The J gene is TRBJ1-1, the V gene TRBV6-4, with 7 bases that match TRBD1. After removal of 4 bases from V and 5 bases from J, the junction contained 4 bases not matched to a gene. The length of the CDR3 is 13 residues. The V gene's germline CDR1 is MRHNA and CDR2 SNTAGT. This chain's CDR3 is CASSAEGATEAFF. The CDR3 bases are TGTGCCAGCAGTGCCGAGGGGGCGACTGAAGCTTTCTTT.

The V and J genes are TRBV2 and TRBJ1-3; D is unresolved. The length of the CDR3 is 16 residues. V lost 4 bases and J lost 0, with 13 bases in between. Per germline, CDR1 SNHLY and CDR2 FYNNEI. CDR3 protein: CASSVGRASSGNTIYF. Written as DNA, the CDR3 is TGTGCCAGCAGTGTGGGCAGAGCGAGCTCTGGAAACACCATATATTTT.

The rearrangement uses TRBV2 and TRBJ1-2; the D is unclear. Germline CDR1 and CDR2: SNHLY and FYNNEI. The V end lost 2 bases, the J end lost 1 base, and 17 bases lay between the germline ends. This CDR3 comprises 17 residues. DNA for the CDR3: TGTGCCAGCAGTGAACTCCCCGTTTCGGCTAATAACTATGGCTACACCTTC. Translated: CASSELPVSANNYGYTF.

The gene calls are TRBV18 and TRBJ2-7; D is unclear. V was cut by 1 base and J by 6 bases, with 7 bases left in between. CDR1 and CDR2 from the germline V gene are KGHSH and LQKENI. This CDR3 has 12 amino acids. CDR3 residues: CASSPRTSEQYF. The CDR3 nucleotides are TGTGCCAGCTCACCACGTACCAGCGAGCAGTACTTC. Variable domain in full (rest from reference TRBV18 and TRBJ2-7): NAGVMQNPRHLVRRRGQEARLRCSPMKGHSHVYWYRQLPEEGLKFMVYLQKENIIDESGMPKERFSAEFPKEGPSILRIQQVVRGDSAAYFCASSPRTSEQYFGPGTRLTVT.

This chain's CDR3 is CASSPNYQGNEQFF. Here the CDR3 DNA reads TGTGCCAGCAGCCCAAACTATCAGGGTAATGAGCAGTTCTTC. The chain links TRBV11-3 to TRBJ2-1; tentatively, D is TRBD1 (5 bases). This CDR3 contains 14 residues. Trimming removed 5 bases from V and 7 bases from J, with 15 bases in between. Germline-derived CDR1 and CDR2 are SGHNT and YENEEA.

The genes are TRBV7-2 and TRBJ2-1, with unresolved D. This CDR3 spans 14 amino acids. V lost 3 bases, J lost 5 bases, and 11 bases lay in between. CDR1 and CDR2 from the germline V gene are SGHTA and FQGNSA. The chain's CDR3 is CASSFYGPNNEQFF. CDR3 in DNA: TGTGCCAGCAGCTTCTATGGTCCCAACAATGAGCAGTTCTTC.

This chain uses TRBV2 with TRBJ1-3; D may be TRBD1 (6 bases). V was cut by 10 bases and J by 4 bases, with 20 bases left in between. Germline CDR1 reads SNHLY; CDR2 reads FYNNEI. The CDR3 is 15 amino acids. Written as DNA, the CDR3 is TGTGCCACCTTTCGGGGGCGAACCTCCGGAAACACCATATATTTT. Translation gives CATFRGRTSGNTIYF.

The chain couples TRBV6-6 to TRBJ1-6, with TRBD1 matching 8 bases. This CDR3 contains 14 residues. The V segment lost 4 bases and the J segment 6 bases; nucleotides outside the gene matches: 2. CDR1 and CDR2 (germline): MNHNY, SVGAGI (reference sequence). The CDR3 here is CASSWDRSNSPLHF. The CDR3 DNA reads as TGTGCCAGCAGTTGGGACAGGAGTAATTCACCCCTCCACTTT.

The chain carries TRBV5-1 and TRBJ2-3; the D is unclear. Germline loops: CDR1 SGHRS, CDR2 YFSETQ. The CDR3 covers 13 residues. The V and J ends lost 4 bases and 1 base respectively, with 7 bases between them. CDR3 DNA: TGCGCCAGCAGCGCACCTGGCACAGATACGCAGTATTTT. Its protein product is CASSAPGTDTQYF.

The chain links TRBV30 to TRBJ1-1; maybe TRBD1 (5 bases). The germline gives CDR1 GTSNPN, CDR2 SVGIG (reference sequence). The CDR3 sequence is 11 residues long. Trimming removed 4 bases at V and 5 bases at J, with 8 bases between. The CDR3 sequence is CAWMKGTEAFF. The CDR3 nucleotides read TGTGCCTGGATGAAGGGGACTGAAGCTTTCTTT.

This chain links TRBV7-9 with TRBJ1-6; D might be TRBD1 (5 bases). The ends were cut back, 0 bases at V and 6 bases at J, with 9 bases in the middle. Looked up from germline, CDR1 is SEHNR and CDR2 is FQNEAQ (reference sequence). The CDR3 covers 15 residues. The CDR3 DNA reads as TGTGCCAGCAGCTTAGCGGCAGGGTTTAATTCACCCCTCCACTTT. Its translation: CASSLAAGFNSPLHF. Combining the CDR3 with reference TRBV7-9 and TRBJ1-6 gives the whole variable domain DTGVSQNPRHKITKRGQNVTFRCDPISEHNRLYWYRQTLGQGPEFLTYFQNEAQLEKSRLLSDRFSAERPKGSFSTLEIQRTEQGDSAMYLCASSLAAGFNSPLHFGNGTRLTVT.

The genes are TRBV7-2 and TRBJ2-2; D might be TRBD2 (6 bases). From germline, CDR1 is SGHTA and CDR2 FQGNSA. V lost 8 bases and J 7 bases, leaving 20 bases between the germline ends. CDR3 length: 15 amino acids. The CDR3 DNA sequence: TGTGCCAGCCTCCCTTCGCGGGGCATCCTCGGGGAGCTGTTTTTT. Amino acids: CASLPSRGILGELFF. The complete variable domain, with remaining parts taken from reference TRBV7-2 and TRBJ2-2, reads GAGVSQSPSNKVTEKGKDVELRCDPISGHTALYWYRQSLGQGLEFLIYFQGNSAPDKSGLPSDRFSAERTGGSVSTLTIQRTQQEDSAVYLCASLPSRGILGELFFGEGSRLTVL.

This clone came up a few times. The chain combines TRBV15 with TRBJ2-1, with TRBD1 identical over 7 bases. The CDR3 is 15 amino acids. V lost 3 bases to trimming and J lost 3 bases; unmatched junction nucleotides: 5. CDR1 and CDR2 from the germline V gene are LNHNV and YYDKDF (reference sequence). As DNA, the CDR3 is TGTGCCACCAGCAGGGGACAGACCCTCTACAATGAGCAGTTCTTC. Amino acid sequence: CATSRGQTLYNEQFF.

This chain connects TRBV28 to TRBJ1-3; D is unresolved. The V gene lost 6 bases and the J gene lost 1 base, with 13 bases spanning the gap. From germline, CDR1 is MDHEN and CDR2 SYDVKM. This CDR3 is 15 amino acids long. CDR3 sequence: CASRPSGSSGNTIYF. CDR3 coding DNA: TGTGCCAGCAGACCCTCAGGATCTTCTGGAAACACCATATATTTT.